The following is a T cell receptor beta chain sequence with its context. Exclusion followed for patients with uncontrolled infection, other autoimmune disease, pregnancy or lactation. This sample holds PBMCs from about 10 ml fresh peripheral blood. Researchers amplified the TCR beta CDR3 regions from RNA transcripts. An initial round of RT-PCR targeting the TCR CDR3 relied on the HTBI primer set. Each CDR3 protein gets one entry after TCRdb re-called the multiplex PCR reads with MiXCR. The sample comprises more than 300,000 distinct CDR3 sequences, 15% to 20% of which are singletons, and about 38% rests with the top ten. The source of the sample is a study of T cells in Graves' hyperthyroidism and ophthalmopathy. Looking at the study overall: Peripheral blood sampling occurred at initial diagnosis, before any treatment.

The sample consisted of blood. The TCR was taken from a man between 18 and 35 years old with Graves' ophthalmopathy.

CDR3 sequence reads: CASSPYTTSYEQYF. In DNA, the CDR3 is TGTGCCAGCTCACCTTACACCACCTCCTACGAGCAGTACTTC. V gene TRBV18 combines with J gene TRBJ2-7; no reliable D call. CDR3 length: 14 residues. The germline CDR1 and CDR2 sequences are KGHSH and LQKENI. Trimming pared 3 bases from V and 0 bases from J, leaving 9 bases between.